Listed here are 15 T cell receptor beta chains from one sample, sequenced in a study of beta chain features in type 1 diabetes. The whole isolated RNA underwent reverse transcription, so sequencing captured expressed TCRB transcripts. Sequencing used immunoSEQ multiplex PCR; TCRdb keeps in-frame clones, though not all of them. The sample shows some 63,000 clones, about 60% of them seen only once. Sequenced material: Tregs from blood. The receptors shown here come from a woman under 30 in good health.

This clone was found a few times. The J gene is TRBJ2-7, the V gene TRBV4-2; D may be TRBD1 (5 bases). CDR1 and CDR2 from the germline V gene are LGHNA and YNFKEQ. This CDR3 spans 14 amino acids. V lost 0 bases and J lost 6, with 12 bases in between. As DNA, the CDR3 is TGTGCCAGCAGCCAAGATCTAGGACATCGCGAGCAGTACTTC. Amino acids: CASSQDLGHREQYF.

The rearrangement uses TRBV5-1 and TRBJ2-3, with 8 nucleotides matching TRBD2. Trimming took 4 bases from V and 1 from J; bases not matched to a gene: 11. From germline, CDR1 is SGHRS and CDR2 YFSETQ. CDR3 length: 17 residues. The CDR3 here is CASSPRPTSGRTDTQYF. Written as DNA, the CDR3 is TGCGCCAGCAGCCCAAGACCAACTAGCGGACGCACAGATACGCAGTATTTT.

The chain links TRBV7-3 to TRBJ1-6; D is unresolved. The CDR3 consists of 14 residues. Trimming removed 3 bases at V and 10 bases at J, with 13 bases between. In germline, CDR1 is SGHTA, CDR2 FQGTGA. The CDR3 bases are TGTGCCAGCAGCTTCGGAAGCCCGGGGTCACCCCTCCACTTT. Translating it yields CASSFGSPGSPLHF.

This clone was counted between two and nine times. The V call is TRBV10-3, the J call TRBJ2-1; the match to TRBD2 covers 7 bases. The CDR3 spans 13 residues. J gave up 9 bases and V 6 bases, and 8 bases lay outside the gene matches. Germline values: CDR1 ENHRY, CDR2 SYGVKD. CDR3 bases: TGTGCCATCAGACGGACTAGTTTCGGTGAGCAGTTCTTC. Amino acid sequence: CAIRRTSFGEQFF.

The genes are TRBV7-2 and TRBJ1-5; D remains unclear. CDR1 and CDR2 (germline): SGHTA, FQGNSA. CDR3 length equals 13 residues. V was trimmed by 5 bases and J by 8 bases, leaving 13 bases between them. Here the CDR3 reads CASSPPGLEPQHF. CDR3 nucleotides: TGTGCCAGCAGCCCCCCGGGATTGGAGCCCCAGCATTTT.

V usage is TRBV7-2 and J usage is TRBJ2-2; TRBD2 might be the D (7 bases). The length of the CDR3 is 15 residues. Germline assignment: CDR1 SGHTA and CDR2 FQGNSA. V dropped 2 bases and J dropped 6 bases, with 13 bases sitting between them. CDR3 region: CASSLKGGGPGELFF. CDR3 DNA sequence: TGTGCCAGCAGCTTAAAGGGGGGAGGGCCCGGGGAGCTGTTTTTT.

The rearrangement joins TRBV19 to TRBJ2-5; D gene unclear. The CDR3 has 15 amino acids. CDR1 and CDR2 (germline): LNHDA, SQIVND (reference sequence). Between the trimmed V and J ends, which lost 2 bases and 3 bases, there was a span of 13 bases. The CDR3 sequence: CASSITVSFKETQYF. The CDR3 nucleotides read TGTGCCAGTAGTATAACAGTAAGCTTCAAAGAGACCCAGTACTTC.

The chain has TRBV12-1 and TRBJ2-7; TRBD1 is taken as the D call from the table, unchecked against the DNA. TRBV12-1 is tagged as a pseudogene. This CDR3 is 16 amino acids long. The CDR3 nucleotides read TGTGCCAGCAGCCGTCCCCCGCTTACAGGGAGCCACGAGCAGTACTTC. Amino acids: CASSRPPLTGSHEQYF.

The CDR3 sequence is CASSVNPGQGFGPGELFF. CDR3 coding DNA: TGTGCCAGTAGTGTAAACCCGGGACAGGGTTTTGGTCCCGGGGAGCTGTTTTTT. The chain employs TRBV19 and TRBJ2-2, with 9 bases lining up with TRBD1. Germline V CDR1 and CDR2: LNHDA, SQIVND (reference sequence). V lost 5 bases and J lost 6; bases outside the gene matches: 16. CDR3 length equals 18 residues.

The chain recombines TRBV4-1 with TRBJ2-3, with 9 positions matching TRBD2. The CDR3 consists of 15 residues. The germline gives CDR1 MGHRA, CDR2 YSYEKL. The V and J ends lost 4 bases and 3 bases, in that order; junction bases with no gene match: 5. As DNA, the CDR3 is TGCGCCAGCAGCCGCGGGGGGGCCCGAACAGATACGCAGTATTTT. Translating gives CASSRGGARTDTQYF.

This clone appeared a few times. V gene TRBV28 combines with J gene TRBJ1-2; D might be TRBD1 (6 bases). V lost 5 bases and J lost 4, with 8 bases in between. Germline V gives CDR1 MDHEN, CDR2 SYDVKM. The CDR3 totals 12 residues. The CDR3 bases are TGTGCCAGCAGTACAGGGCCCTATGGCTACACCTTC. It encodes CASSTGPYGYTF.

This chain connects TRBV29-1 to TRBJ2-3, with D possibly TRBD1 on 6 matching bases. CDR3 length: 15 amino acids. From germline, CDR1 is SQVTM and CDR2 ANQGSEA. The ends were cut back, 3 bases at V and 1 base at J, with 14 bases in the middle. CDR3 DNA sequence: TGCAGCGTTGAGGAAGGGGGTCGCGGCACAGATACGCAGTATTTT. It specifies CSVEEGGRGTDTQYF.

This clone was picked up a small number of times. V usage is TRBV7-9 and J usage is TRBJ2-2; D call uncertain. The CDR3 extends over 12 amino acids. Trimming removed 1 base at V and 7 bases at J, with 4 bases between. CDR1 is SEHNR and CDR2 is FQNEAQ in the germline V gene (reference sequence). CDR3 DNA: TGTGCCAGCAGCTTAGTAGTCGGGGAGCTGTTTTTT. Translating gives CASSLVVGELFF.

The chain couples TRBV23-1 to TRBJ2-5; 12 bases are a match to TRBD2. TRBV23-1 is placed among ORFs of uncertain function. V was clipped by 3 bases and J by 4 bases; unmatched bases: 18. The CDR3 contains 20 residues. As DNA, the CDR3 is TGCGCCAGCAGTCACCTGAGGGAGCTTCCTAGCGGGAGGGAGGCAGAGACCCAGTACTTC. It codes for CASSHLRELPSGREAETQYF.

The V and J genes are TRBV23-1 and TRBJ2-1, with D tentatively TRBD1 (6 bases). TRBV23-1 is placed among ORFs of uncertain function. This CDR3 has 14 residues. V lost 4 bases and J lost 3, with 10 bases in between. This CDR3 is CASSRGRGYNEQFF. The CDR3 bases are TGCGCCAGCAGTCGGGGCAGGGGCTACAATGAGCAGTTCTTC.